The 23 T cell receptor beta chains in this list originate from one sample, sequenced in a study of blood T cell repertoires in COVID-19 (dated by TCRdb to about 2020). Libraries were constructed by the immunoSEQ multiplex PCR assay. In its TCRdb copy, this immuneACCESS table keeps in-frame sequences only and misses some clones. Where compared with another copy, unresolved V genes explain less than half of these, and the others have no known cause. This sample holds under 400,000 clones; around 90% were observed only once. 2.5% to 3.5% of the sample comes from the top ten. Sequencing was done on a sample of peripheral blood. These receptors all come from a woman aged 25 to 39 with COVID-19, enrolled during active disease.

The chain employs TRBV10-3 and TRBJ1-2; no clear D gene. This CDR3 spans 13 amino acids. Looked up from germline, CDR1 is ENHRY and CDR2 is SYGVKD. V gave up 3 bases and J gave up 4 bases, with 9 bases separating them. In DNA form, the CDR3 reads TGTGCCATCAGTGAATCGTTTTCCTATGGCTACACCTTC. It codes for CAISESFSYGYTF.

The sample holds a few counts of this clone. The CDR3 nucleotides read TGTGCCACCAGTGAAAAGCCGCGCAGGGGGCCCTTAAGCTACTACAATGAGCAGTTCTTC. Amino acids: CATSEKPRRGPLSYYNEQFF. The rearrangement uses TRBV24-1 and TRBJ2-1; 8 bases agree with TRBD1. After removal of 4 bases from V and 3 bases from J, the junction contained 19 bases not matched to a gene. Germline V gene lookup returns CDR1 KGHDR and CDR2 SFDVKD. CDR3 size: 20 residues.

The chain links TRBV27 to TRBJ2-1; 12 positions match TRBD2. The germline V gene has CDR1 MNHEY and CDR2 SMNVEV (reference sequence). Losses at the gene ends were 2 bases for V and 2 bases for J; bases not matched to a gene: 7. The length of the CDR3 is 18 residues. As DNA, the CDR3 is TGTGCCAGCAGTTTAATGGGACTAGCGGGCTTAGCCTACAATGAGCAGTTCTTC. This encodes CASSLMGLAGLAYNEQFF.

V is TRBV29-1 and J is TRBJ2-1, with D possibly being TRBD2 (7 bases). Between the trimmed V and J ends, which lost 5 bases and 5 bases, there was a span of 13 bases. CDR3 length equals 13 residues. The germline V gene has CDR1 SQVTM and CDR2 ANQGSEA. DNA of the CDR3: TGCAGCGTTCTTGGGGGGGGCCACAATGAGCAGTTCTTC. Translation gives CSVLGGGHNEQFF.

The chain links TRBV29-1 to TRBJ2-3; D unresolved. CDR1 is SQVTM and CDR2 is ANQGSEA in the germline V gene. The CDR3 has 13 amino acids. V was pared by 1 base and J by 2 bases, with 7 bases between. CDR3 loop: CSVEGRLTDTQYF. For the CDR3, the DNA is TGCAGCGTTGAAGGCCGACTCACAGATACGCAGTATTTT.

The CDR3 region is CASSFRDRPFYGYTF. The CDR3 DNA sequence: TGTGCCAGCAGTTTCCGGGACAGGCCTTTTTATGGCTACACCTTC. The chain uses TRBV27 and TRBJ1-2, with 8 positions matching TRBD1. The CDR3 loop spans 15 amino acids. Germline V gene data show CDR1 as MNHEY and CDR2 as SMNVEV (reference sequence). V trimming: 3 bases; J trimming: 5 bases; junction bases outside the gene matches: 8.

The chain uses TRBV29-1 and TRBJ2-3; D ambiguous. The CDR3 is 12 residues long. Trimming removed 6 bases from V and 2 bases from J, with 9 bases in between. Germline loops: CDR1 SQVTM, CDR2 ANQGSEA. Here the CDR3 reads CSVVQVTDTQYF. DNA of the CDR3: TGCAGCGTCGTGCAGGTCACAGATACGCAGTATTTT.

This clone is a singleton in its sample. The CDR3 loop reads CSVVPTVHPPTEAFF. The CDR3 DNA sequence: TGCAGCGTTGTCCCGACAGTTCATCCTCCGACTGAAGCTTTCTTT. This chain links TRBV29-1 with TRBJ1-1; D may be TRBD1 (5 bases). The CDR3 loop spans 15 amino acids. In germline, CDR1 is SQVTM, CDR2 ANQGSEA. V was pared by 4 bases and J by 5 bases, with 20 bases between.

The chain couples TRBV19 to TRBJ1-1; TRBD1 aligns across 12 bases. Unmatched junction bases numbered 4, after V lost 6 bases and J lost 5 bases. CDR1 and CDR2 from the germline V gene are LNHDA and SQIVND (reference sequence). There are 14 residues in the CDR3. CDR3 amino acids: CASSGTGGRTEAFF. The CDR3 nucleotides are TGTGCCAGTAGCGGGACAGGGGGCCGGACTGAAGCTTTCTTT.

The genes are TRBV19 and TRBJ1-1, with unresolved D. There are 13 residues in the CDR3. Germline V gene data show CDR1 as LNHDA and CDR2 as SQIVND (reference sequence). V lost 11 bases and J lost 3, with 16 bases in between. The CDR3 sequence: CAAGAGIHTEAFF. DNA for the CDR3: TGTGCCGCGGGAGCCGGGATCCACACTGAAGCTTTCTTT.

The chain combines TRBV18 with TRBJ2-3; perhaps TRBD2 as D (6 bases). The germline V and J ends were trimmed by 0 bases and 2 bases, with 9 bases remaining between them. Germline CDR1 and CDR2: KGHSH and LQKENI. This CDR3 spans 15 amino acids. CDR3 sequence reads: CASSPPGLYTDTQYF. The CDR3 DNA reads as TGTGCCAGCTCACCACCGGGACTTTACACAGATACGCAGTATTTT.

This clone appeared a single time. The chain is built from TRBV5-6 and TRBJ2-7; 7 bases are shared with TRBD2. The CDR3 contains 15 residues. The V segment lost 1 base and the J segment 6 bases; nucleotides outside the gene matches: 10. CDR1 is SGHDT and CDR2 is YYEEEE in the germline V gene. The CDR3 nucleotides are TGTGCCAGCAGCTTGACACCCGCGGGAGATATCGAGCAGTACTTC. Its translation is CASSLTPAGDIEQYF.

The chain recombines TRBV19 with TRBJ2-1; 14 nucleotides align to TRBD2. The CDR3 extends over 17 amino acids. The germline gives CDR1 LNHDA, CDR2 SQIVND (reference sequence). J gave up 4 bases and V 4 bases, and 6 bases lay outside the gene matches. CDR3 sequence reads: CASSTGTSGRGYNEQFF. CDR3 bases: TGTGCCAGTAGTACCGGGACTAGCGGGAGAGGTTACAATGAGCAGTTCTTC.

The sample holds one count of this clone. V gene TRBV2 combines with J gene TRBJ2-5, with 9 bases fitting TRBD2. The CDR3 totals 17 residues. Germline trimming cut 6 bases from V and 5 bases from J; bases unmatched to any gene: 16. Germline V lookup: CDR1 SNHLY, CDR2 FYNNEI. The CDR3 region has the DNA TGTGCCAGCAGCCTTAGAAGGCTAGCGGGGAGGCGGGAGACCCAGTACTTC. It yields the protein CASSLRRLAGRRETQYF.

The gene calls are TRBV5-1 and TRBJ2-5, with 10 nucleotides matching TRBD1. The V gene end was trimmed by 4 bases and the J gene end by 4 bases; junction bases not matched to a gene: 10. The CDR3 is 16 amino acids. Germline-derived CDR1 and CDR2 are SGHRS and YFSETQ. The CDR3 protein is CASSRSGTGVGETQYF. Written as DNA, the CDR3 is TGCGCCAGCAGCCGGTCCGGGACAGGGGTCGGAGAGACCCAGTACTTC. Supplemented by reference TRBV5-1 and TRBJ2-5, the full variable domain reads KAGVTQTPRYLIKTRGQQVTLSCSPISGHRSVSWYQQTPGQGLQFLFEYFSETQRNKGNFPGRFSGRQFSNSRSEMNVSTLELGDSALYLCASSRSGTGVGETQYFGPGTRLLVL.

CDR3 residues: CASSFLSGGAETQYF. In nucleotides, the CDR3 is TGTGCCAGCAGTTTCTTAAGTGGGGGGGCAGAGACCCAGTACTTC. J is TRBJ2-5 and V is TRBV27; a possible D gene is TRBD2 (7 bases). Germline values: CDR1 MNHEY, CDR2 SMNVEV (reference sequence). This CDR3 has 15 amino acids. The V and J ends lost 3 bases and 4 bases respectively, with 15 bases between them.

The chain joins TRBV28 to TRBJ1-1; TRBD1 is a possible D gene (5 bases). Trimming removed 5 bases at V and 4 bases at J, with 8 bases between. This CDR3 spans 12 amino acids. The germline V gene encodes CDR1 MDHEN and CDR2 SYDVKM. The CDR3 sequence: CASSERGTEAFF. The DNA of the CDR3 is TGTGCCAGCAGTGAAAGGGGCACTGAAGCTTTCTTT.

The CDR3 region is CASSILSAGAYLAEAFF. As DNA, the CDR3 is TGTGCCAGTAGTATTCTCTCGGCAGGGGCGTACTTAGCTGAAGCTTTCTTT. The V call is TRBV19, the J call TRBJ1-1; weak D call: TRBD1 (6 bases). This CDR3 contains 17 residues. Trimming took 3 bases from V and 6 from J, leaving 23 bases between them. CDR1 and CDR2 (germline): LNHDA, SQIVND (reference sequence).

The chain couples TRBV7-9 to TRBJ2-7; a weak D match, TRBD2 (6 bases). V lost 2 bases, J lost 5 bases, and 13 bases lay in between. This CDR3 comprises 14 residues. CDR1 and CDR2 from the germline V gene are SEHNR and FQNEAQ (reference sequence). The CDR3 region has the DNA TGTGCCAGCAGCTTAAACGCAGGAGGGGACGAGCAGTACTTC. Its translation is CASSLNAGGDEQYF.

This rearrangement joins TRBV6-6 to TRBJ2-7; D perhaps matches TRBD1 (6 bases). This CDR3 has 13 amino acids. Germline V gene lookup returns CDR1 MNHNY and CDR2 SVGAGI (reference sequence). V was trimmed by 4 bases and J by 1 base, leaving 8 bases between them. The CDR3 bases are TGTGCCAGCAGTTCCGGACAGTCCTACGAGCAGTACTTC. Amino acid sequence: CASSSGQSYEQYF.

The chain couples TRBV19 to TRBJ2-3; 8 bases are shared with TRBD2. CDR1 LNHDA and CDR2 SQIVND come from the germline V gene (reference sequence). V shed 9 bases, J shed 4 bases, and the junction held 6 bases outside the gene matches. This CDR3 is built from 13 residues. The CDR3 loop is CASAGTRADTQYF. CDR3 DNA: TGTGCCAGCGCCGGGACTAGGGCAGATACGCAGTATTTT.

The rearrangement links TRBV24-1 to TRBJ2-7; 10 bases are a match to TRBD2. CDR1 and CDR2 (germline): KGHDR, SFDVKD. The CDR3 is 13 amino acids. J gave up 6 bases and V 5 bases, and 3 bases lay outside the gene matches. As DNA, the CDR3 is TGTGCCACCAGTGCTAGCGGGAGAATCGAGCAGTACTTC. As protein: CATSASGRIEQYF.

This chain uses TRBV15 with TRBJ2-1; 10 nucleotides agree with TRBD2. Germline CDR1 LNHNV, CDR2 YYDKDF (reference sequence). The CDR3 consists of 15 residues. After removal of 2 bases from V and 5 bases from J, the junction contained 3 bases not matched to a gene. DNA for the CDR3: TGTGCCACCAGCAGAAGCGGGAGGGCCGACAATGAGCAGTTCTTC. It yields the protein CATSRSGRADNEQFF.